This entry describes one T cell receptor beta chain. Its matching antigen is unknown. The record originates from a study of neoadjuvant nivolumab and ipilimumab in lung cancer. CDR1 and CDR2 from the germline V gene are SGHNT and YYREEE (reference sequence). The CDR3 extends over 14 amino acids. V lost 1 base, J lost 2 bases, and 10 bases lay in between. Repertoires were generated with immunoSEQ multiplex PCR, while TCRdb's copy carries only in-frame clones and drops some. The sample has approximately 10,000 clones; 70% to 80% are singletons. Study conclusions and caveats: TCR clonality did not significantly correlate with pathologic tumor regression.

V and J are TRBV5-4 and TRBJ2-7; D remains unclear. The input for sequencing was tumor tissue, taken after neoadjuvant nivolumab, alone or with ipilimumab, at or shortly before surgery. The clonotype originates from an adult with non-small cell lung cancer. The CDR3 DNA follows: TGTGCCAGCAGCTTGCGGGCAGGAACCTACGAGCAGTACTTC. It translates to CASSLRAGTYEQYF.